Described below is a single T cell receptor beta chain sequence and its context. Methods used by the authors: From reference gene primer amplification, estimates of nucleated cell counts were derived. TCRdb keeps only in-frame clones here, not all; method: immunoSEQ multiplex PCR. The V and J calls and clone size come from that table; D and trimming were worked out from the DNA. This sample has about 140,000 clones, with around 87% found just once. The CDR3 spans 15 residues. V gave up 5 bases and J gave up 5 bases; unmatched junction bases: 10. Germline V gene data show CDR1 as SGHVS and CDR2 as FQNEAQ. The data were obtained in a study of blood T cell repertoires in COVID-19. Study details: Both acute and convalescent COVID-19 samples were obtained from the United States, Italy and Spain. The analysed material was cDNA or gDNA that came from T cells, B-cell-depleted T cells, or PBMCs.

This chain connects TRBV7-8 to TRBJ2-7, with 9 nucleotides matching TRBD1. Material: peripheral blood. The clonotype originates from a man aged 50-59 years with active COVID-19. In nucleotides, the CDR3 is TGTGCCAGCAGCAGAACCGGGACAGGGCGCCACGAGCAGTACTTC. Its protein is CASSRTGTGRHEQYF.